The next 8 T cell receptor beta chains were all read from a single sample in a study of blood T cell repertoires in COVID-19. The table came from immunoSEQ multiplex PCR; TCRdb's copy has only in-frame clones and leaves some out. This table has roughly 250,000 clones, about 88% appearing once. Sequencing used peripheral blood. The source is a woman in her forties who had recovered from COVID-19.

The chain employs TRBV18 and TRBJ2-1; D is unresolved. With 0 bases removed from V and 9 bases from J, the gap between germline ends came to 9 bases. The CDR3 extends over 13 amino acids. CDR1 KGHSH and CDR2 LQKENI come from the germline V gene. CDR3 in amino acids: CASSPPFRSEQFF. The CDR3 nucleotides read TGTGCCAGCTCACCACCATTCAGAAGTGAGCAGTTCTTC.

The chain combines TRBV11-2 with TRBJ2-2; tentative D call: TRBD1 (5 bases). The length of the CDR3 is 15 residues. Per germline, CDR1 SGHAT and CDR2 FQNNGV. V lost 4 bases to trimming and J lost 3 bases, with 12 bases between them. The CDR3 sequence is CASSSARVYTGELFF. In DNA form, the CDR3 reads TGTGCCAGCAGCTCAGCCAGGGTGTACACCGGGGAGCTGTTTTTT.

About this clone itself: The same CDR3 is also encoded by other DNA sequences in this sample. The rearrangement joins TRBV29-1 to TRBJ1-3; D call uncertain. Between the trimmed V and J ends, which lost 4 bases and 1 base, there was a span of 2 bases. The CDR3 is 11 residues long. CDR1 and CDR2 from the germline V gene are SQVTM and ANQGSEA. The DNA of the CDR3 is TGCAGCGTTGTATCTGGAAACACCATATATTTT. This gives the protein CSVVSGNTIYF.

The chain combines TRBV6-5 with TRBJ2-2; 7 bases match TRBD1. Trimming took 6 bases from V and 0 from J; bases not matched to a gene: 4. CDR3 size: 15 residues. Per the germline V gene, CDR1 is MNHEY and CDR2 is SVGAGI. The CDR3 loop is CASSQDRANTGELFF. The CDR3 nucleotides are TGTGCCAGCAGCCAAGACAGGGCGAACACCGGGGAGCTGTTTTTT.

On this clone itself: Compared with germline, one end of the junction differs, possibly owing to a read error. The chain joins TRBV5-4 to TRBJ2-3; 14 nucleotides line up with TRBD2. CDR1 and CDR2 (germline): SGHNT, YYREEE (reference sequence). This CDR3 has 17 residues. In DNA form, the CDR3 reads TGTGCCAGCACCTTGACTAGCGGGAGGGCCCTTACAGATACGCAGTATTTT. This sequence encodes CASTLTSGRALTDTQYF.

V and J are TRBV7-2 and TRBJ2-1; D may be TRBD2 (5 bases). This CDR3 region has 14 residues. From germline, CDR1 is SGHTA and CDR2 FQGNSA. V was shortened by 2 bases and J by 5 bases, with 10 bases between the two germline ends. The CDR3 is CASSLPTSHNEQFF. The CDR3 coding sequence is TGTGCCAGCAGCTTACCCACTAGTCACAATGAGCAGTTCTTC.

CDR3 loop: CASRGQAEGYTF. The CDR3 region has the DNA TGTGCCAGCAGGGGACAGGCGGAAGGCTACACCTTC. The chain couples TRBV12-3 or TRBV12-4 to TRBJ1-2; 8 nucleotides agree with TRBD1. This CDR3 contains 12 residues. The V gene end was trimmed by 6 bases and the J gene end by 8 bases; junction bases not matched to a gene: 5.

DNA for the CDR3: TGTGCCAGCAGCCTCGGTGGTAGCGGCTACGAGCAGTACTTC. Translated, it gives CASSLGGSGYEQYF. The chain employs TRBV3-1 (or the pseudogene TRBV3-2) and TRBJ2-7, with TRBD2 as a possible D gene (6 bases). CDR1 LGHDT and CDR2 YNNKEL come from the germline V gene (reference sequence). The CDR3 covers 14 residues. V lost 4 bases and J 3 bases, leaving 13 bases between the germline ends.